This T cell receptor (beta chain) was captured in a study of OX40 agonist ivuxolimab in advanced cancers. Study overall: Dosing consisted of intravenous ivuxolimab at 0.01 to 10 mg/kg every 2 weeks. Those enrolled were 80% to 85% male, with a mean age of around 58 years and ages from 23 to 79.

Notes on the study in general: Among the nonresponders, some also had low normalized T-cell clonal expansion.

Sequencing was performed with immunoSEQ multiplex PCR; in TCRdb, only in-frame clones are kept and a portion is missing. The sample gives about 46,000 clones, 75% to 95% of which show up once; roughly 5.2% is in the top ten. This CDR3 has 13 residues. Trimming stripped 4 bases from V and 6 bases from J, with 11 bases between. The germline gives CDR1 SGHNT, CDR2 YYREEE (reference sequence). Note on this clone: As yet, its antigen is unknown.

This sequence joins TRBV5-4 and TRBJ1-5; no clear D gene. This sequence was found in an adult with an advanced solid tumor such as melanoma, head and neck, liver or kidney cancer. Source: CD4+ or CD8+ T cells sorted from blood, taken in a trial of the OX40 agonist ivuxolimab. The CDR3 here is CASSLHGGQPQHF. In DNA, the CDR3 is TGTGCCAGCAGCCTTCACGGTGGTCAGCCCCAGCATTTT. The full variable domain, its missing parts supplied by reference TRBV5-4 and TRBJ1-5, is ETGVTQSPTHLIKTRGQQVTLRCSSQSGHNTVSWYQQALGQGPQFIFQYYREEENGRGNFPPRFSGLQFPNYSSELNVNALELDDSALYLCASSLHGGQPQHFGDGTRLSIL.